The 14 T cell receptor beta chains reported below all come from one sample, sequenced in a study of blood T cells in healthy people across ages. A J-beta primer mix and a sample-barcoded 5' primer were used in a second PCR of roughly 6 to 11 cycles. One entry per CDR3 protein, called by TCRdb with MiXCR from the 5' RACE reads. The sample has 1.8 million or so distinct CDR3 sequences, roughly two fifths seen once. Sequencing used blood. The origin of the receptors is a human donor in good health.

This clonotype was found a few times. CDR3 nucleotides: TGTGCCAGCAGGCCGCGGGACAGGGGGACCTACGAGCAGTACTTC. Amino acid sequence: CASRPRDRGTYEQYF. V and J are TRBV6-2 or TRBV6-3 and TRBJ2-7, with TRBD1 matching over 11 bases. This CDR3 comprises 15 residues. The V gene's germline CDR1 is MNHEY and CDR2 SVGEGT. With 6 bases clipped from V and 2 bases from J, the junction kept 6 bases outside the gene matches.

The rearrangement links TRBV20-1 to TRBJ2-5, with D perhaps assigned TRBD1 or TRBD2 (6 bases each). CDR3 length equals 15 residues. V lost 4 bases, J lost 4 bases, and 19 bases lay in between. Germline CDR1 is DFQATT and CDR2 is SNEGSKA (reference sequence). CDR3 protein: CSAKTPRGARETQYF. The CDR3 nucleotides are TGCAGTGCTAAGACGCCTAGGGGGGCCAGAGAGACCCAGTACTTC.

This clonotype was counted a few times. The V gene is TRBV20-1, the J gene TRBJ1-2, with D possibly TRBD1 on 6 matching bases. V was pared by 1 base and J by 4 bases, with 10 bases between. Germline V gene data show CDR1 as DFQATT and CDR2 as SNEGSKA (reference sequence). The CDR3 runs 13 residues. For the CDR3, the DNA is TGCAGTGCTAGAGTCAGGGGAATCTATGGCTACACCTTC. Encoded protein: CSARVRGIYGYTF.

The rearrangement links TRBV7-2 to TRBJ1-1; TRBD1 aligns across 8 bases. J lost 0 bases, V lost 5 bases, and 5 bases had no gene match. From germline, CDR1 is SGHTA and CDR2 FQGNSA. There are 15 residues in the CDR3. The CDR3, as DNA: TGTGCCAGCAGCCCACCGACAGGGGTGAACACTGAAGCTTTCTTT. Protein product: CASSPPTGVNTEAFF.

This clonotype was picked up many times. V and J are TRBV6-5 and TRBJ2-5; a weak D match, TRBD2 (6 bases). CDR1 and CDR2 (germline): MNHEY, SVGAGI. The CDR3 sequence is 11 residues long. Trimming took 5 bases from V and 5 from J, leaving 6 bases between them. The CDR3 DNA sequence: TGTGCCAGCAGTCGGGGGGAGACCCAGTACTTC. This codes for CASSRGETQYF.

The chain combines TRBV9 with TRBJ2-1, with a possible D match to TRBD1 (5 bases). CDR1 SGDLS and CDR2 YYNGEE come from the germline V gene. V dropped 3 bases and J dropped 0 bases, with 22 bases sitting between them. This CDR3 contains 19 residues. As DNA, the CDR3 is TGTGCCAGCAGCGATGGGGCTTGGAGCCGTACGAGCTCCTACAATGAGCAGTTCTTC. It translates to CASSDGAWSRTSSYNEQFF.

The V gene is TRBV5-8, the J gene TRBJ2-1; D unresolved. Trimming took 1 base from V and 0 from J, leaving 8 bases between them. CDR1 is SGHTS and CDR2 is YDEGEE in the germline V gene. The length of the CDR3 is 15 residues. In nucleotides, the CDR3 is TGTGCCAGCAGCTTGACGCTTACCTCCTACAATGAGCAGTTCTTC. Protein product: CASSLTLTSYNEQFF.

The CDR3 loop reads CSVDSAGGYEQYF. DNA of the CDR3: TGCAGCGTTGATAGTGCAGGGGGCTACGAGCAGTACTTC. V and J are TRBV29-1 and TRBJ2-7; 7 nucleotides line up with TRBD1. The V segment lost 3 bases and the J segment 3 bases; nucleotides outside the gene matches: 5. Looked up from germline, CDR1 is SQVTM and CDR2 is ANQGSEA. This CDR3 spans 13 amino acids.

This clonotype was counted between two and nine times. The chain recombines TRBV24-1 with TRBJ2-7; 9 bases align to TRBD1. CDR3 size: 15 residues. V was clipped by 5 bases and J by 0 bases; unmatched bases: 4. CDR1 is KGHDR, CDR2 SFDVKD, per germline. CDR3 DNA: TGTGCCACCAGTGGCGGGACAGGGACCTCCTACGAGCAGTACTTC. Encoded protein: CATSGGTGTSYEQYF.

V is TRBV7-9 and J is TRBJ2-1, with D perhaps TRBD1 or TRBD2 (5 bases each). The germline V and J ends were trimmed by 5 bases and 5 bases, with 16 bases remaining between them. This CDR3 region has 15 residues. Germline lookup yields CDR1 SEHNR and CDR2 FQNEAQ (reference sequence). The CDR3, as DNA: TGTGCCAGCAGCCCCGCCCCGGGACGAGACAATGAGCAGTTCTTC. Protein sequence: CASSPAPGRDNEQFF.

This clonotype was detected only a few times. The rearrangement joins TRBV10-3 to TRBJ2-3, with D possibly being TRBD2 (5 bases). Germline V CDR1 and CDR2: ENHRY, SYGVKD. Trimming pared 6 bases from V and 5 bases from J, leaving 9 bases between. The CDR3 consists of 12 residues. CDR3 coding DNA: TGTGCCATCAGCCCGGGAAAAGATACGCAGTATTTT. Translated, it gives CAISPGKDTQYF.

This clonotype was counted a single time. This sequence joins TRBV20-1 and TRBJ1-2; 7 bases agree with TRBD1. Germline CDR1 reads DFQATT; CDR2 reads SNEGSKA (reference sequence). V lost 0 bases to trimming and J lost 4 bases; unmatched junction nucleotides: 5. The CDR3 covers 14 residues. The CDR3 region is CSARDPGQRYGYTF. DNA for the CDR3: TGCAGTGCTAGAGACCCGGGACAGCGCTATGGCTACACCTTC.

Many counts were recorded for this clonotype. The gene calls are TRBV18 and TRBJ2-7; 10 nucleotides agree with TRBD1. V shed 6 bases and J 3 bases; nucleotides not matched to a gene: 8. The CDR3 is made up of 15 amino acids. Germline lookup yields CDR1 KGHSH and CDR2 LQKENI. Here the CDR3 reads CASSPGTGDIYEQYF. In DNA form, the CDR3 reads TGTGCCAGCTCCCCTGGGACAGGGGATATCTACGAGCAGTACTTC.

This clonotype has only a few counts. The J gene is TRBJ2-4, the V gene TRBV20-1, with D unclear. Germline V gene sequence: CDR1 DFQATT, CDR2 SNEGSKA (reference sequence). V lost 0 bases and J lost 4, with 10 bases in between. This CDR3 has 14 amino acids. The CDR3 reads CSARDLVRKNIQYF. CDR3 DNA sequence: TGCAGTGCTAGAGATCTCGTCAGGAAAAACATTCAGTACTTC.